The next 4 T cell receptor beta chains were all read from a single sample in a study of response to subunit inactivated influenza vaccine. In TCRdb, the RT-PCR reads were re-called with MiXCR into one record per CDR3 protein. Of about 650,000 distinct CDR3 sequences listed, around 13% are singletons. Source: PBMCs from blood, taken around 15 days before vaccination. These TCRs come from a man in his fifties who received an inactivated influenza vaccine.

In this sample, this clonotype turned up many times. V and J are TRBV9 and TRBJ2-7, with D tentatively TRBD2 (6 bases). CDR1 and CDR2 from the germline V gene are SGDLS and YYNGEE. This CDR3 comprises 15 residues. The V end was cut by 4 bases, the J end by 3 bases, with 17 bases between. CDR3 bases: TGTGCCAGCAGCCCCCGCGGTTTAGCGGTCTACGAGCAGTACTTC. Amino acids: CASSPRGLAVYEQYF.

This clonotype has ten or more counts. This chain links TRBV28 with TRBJ1-4; 7 bases are shared with TRBD1. The V segment lost 8 bases and the J segment 7 bases; nucleotides outside the gene matches: 10. The CDR3 loop spans 14 amino acids. CDR1 MDHEN and CDR2 SYDVKM come from the germline V gene. The CDR3 region is CASATGVIGEKLFF. CDR3 coding DNA: TGTGCCAGCGCAACAGGGGTTATAGGTGAAAAACTGTTTTTT.

This clonotype appeared many times. The chain combines TRBV5-1 with TRBJ1-2; the match to TRBD1 covers 8 bases. Per germline, CDR1 SGHRS and CDR2 YFSETQ. The V segment lost 4 bases and the J segment 4 bases; nucleotides outside the gene matches: 3. This CDR3 has 13 amino acids. In DNA form, the CDR3 reads TGCGCCAGCAGCAGGGACAGGCTCTATGGCTACACCTTC. This gives the protein CASSRDRLYGYTF.

This chain connects TRBV4-3 to TRBJ1-2; the D is unclear. Looked up from germline, CDR1 is LGHNA and CDR2 is YSLEER. CDR3 size: 13 residues. Trimming stripped 0 bases from V and 7 bases from J, with 9 bases between. DNA of the CDR3: TGCGCCAGCAGCCAAGAGCGGGTGGGTGGCTACACCTTC. Translating gives CASSQERVGGYTF.